This entry concerns a single T cell receptor beta chain. This clone came up a few times. Its antigen specificity is not known. The record has no base qualities; no much larger clone is one base away. The High Capacity cDNA Reverse Transcription Kit was used to reverse transcribe all of the isolated RNA, meaning that expressed TCRB transcripts were what got sequenced. Deep immunoSEQ sequencing was applied to naive, central memory and regulatory T cell samples, giving an average of around 3.4 million total reads per sample. Sorted cells were lysed in RLT buffer and RNA was extracted with DNase-treated RNeasy Micro or Mini kits, depending on cell number. Each cell subset was processed on its own to prevent cross-contamination, while patient and healthy donor samples were processed together. TCRB sequences were amplified from cDNA with the immunoSEQ multiplex PCR, producing 87-bp fragments spanning the CDR3 region. Sequencing of the amplicons was done on the Illumina HiSeq platform. Per the original workflow: PCR bias was corrected computationally using synthetic template baselines, and reads within Hamming distance 2 were collapsed, with unmergeable singletons discarded. Reads were aligned against IMGT so that V, D and J genes, CDR3 length and insertions or deletions at six rearrangement sites could be assigned. Within each subset, clonotype counts were normalized to sorted cell number, and only after that were true diversity and Gini coefficients computed with the tcR R package. The overlap coefficient, calculated on TCRB nucleotide sequences, was used to quantify repertoire sharing. Out-of-frame TCRB sequences from naive cells were analyzed as a proxy for the pre-selection repertoire. TCRdb carries this immuneACCESS record with in-frame sequences only. Its versions omit some clonotypes, under half of them owing to an unresolved V gene in the studies checked, with the rest unexplained. That table supplies the V and J calls and clone size; D and trimming were determined from the DNA. The sample table shows 200,000 to 250,000 clones, and 55% to 70% are seen once. Of the sample, 0.053% falls within the top ten clones.

This specimen comes from a study of beta chain features in type 1 diabetes (dated by TCRdb to 2016 to 2019). For the study in its entirety: Mean age, gender distribution, total cell number and subset yield were not different between patients and healthy donors. A total of some 100,000,000 sorted cells were examined across all samples, and the number of cells per subset was strongly correlated with RNA yield. In the study, TCRB repertoires of sorted circulating CD4+ T cell subsets from recently diagnosed type 1 diabetes patients were compared with those of matched healthy donors. Whereas all 28 donors provided naive and central memory subsets, regulatory and stem cell-like memory subsets were isolated from just 8 patients and roughly eight healthy donors.

Beyond this particular receptor, the publication reports: Naive, central memory and regulatory TCRB repertoires appeared to be more similar among patients than among healthy donors. Sequencing cDNA rather than genomic DNA could over-represent highly expressing activated cells, although activation and CD3 levels did not differ between groups. A moderate but significant shortening of TCRB CDR3 length was observed in type 1 diabetes patients in all four CD4+ subsets. At VDJ recombination sites, type 1 diabetes patients had fewer insertions and more deleted nucleotides, which implies abnormalities in thymic rearrangement. Shorter templates might have been favored by PCR, but patient and control samples were amplified and corrected together, so both groups would have been affected equally by any skew. Because small numbers of individuals were included in the HLA sub-analyses, any influence of HLA type on TCRB rearrangement was left unresolved.

CDR1 and CDR2 are drawn from the germline V gene: SQVTM, ANQGSEA. The CDR3 spans 15 residues, from the cysteine through the phenylalanine. Solely the CDR3 DNA is kept, with 45 bases framed from the first base. The V and J ends are trimmed by 0 bases and 4 bases, leaving 14 bases between them. Each donor gave one peripheral blood draw, around 100 mL on average, collected into heparinised tubes. A BD FACSAria II was used to sort naive, central memory, regulatory and stem cell-like memory CD4+ T cells with a panel that included CD45RO, CCR7, CD25, CD127, CD95 and CD27. All sorted populations exceeded 98% purity. PBMCs were isolated right away by Lymphoprep density gradient centrifugation and were stained directly, without culture. So that batch effects would be minimized, each experiment stained and sorted samples in pairs, pairing one healthy donor with one patient.

This TCR came from a man aged 25-40 years in good health. The sequencing input was naive CD4+ T cells from blood. Sample cell subset or site, as interpreted from the label and publication: true naive CD4+ T cells. In this chain, TRBV29-1 is recombined with TRBJ2-3, with the D gene too uncertain to name. For the CDR3, the sequence is CSVEDWARSPDTQYF. The DNA reads TGCAGCGTTGAAGATTGGGCTAGATCCCCAGATACGCAGTATTTT.